The clone carrying this TCR beta chain was seen a few times. This sample was taken from a study of blood T cell repertoires in COVID-19. Study-level background: Samples came from the United States, Italy and Spain, spanning acute and convalescent COVID-19. PBMCs, B-cell-depleted T cells, or T cells provided the cDNA or gDNA that made up the material.

This CDR3 region has 17 residues. Deletions cut 4 bases from V and 6 bases from J, with 22 bases between. CDR1 and CDR2 (germline): SGHVS, FQNEAQ. Authors' data handling: Amplifying reference gene primers gave estimates of nucleated cell counts. The protocol was immunoSEQ multiplex PCR, while the TCRdb copy is restricted to in-frame clones and leaves out a portion. V and J calls and clone size come straight from that table; D and trimming were deduced from the DNA. Seen here are nearly 60,000 clones, approximately 81% observed once, and the top ten hold roughly 4.8%. What was sequenced was peripheral blood. V is TRBV7-8 and J is TRBJ1-3; TRBD1 might be the D (6 bases). This clonotype was sampled from a man in his forties or fifties with active COVID-19. CDR3 in amino acids: CASSYYGVGAVENTIYF. In nucleotides, the CDR3 is TGTGCCAGCAGCTATTATGGGGTGGGGGCGGTGGAAAACACCATATATTTT.